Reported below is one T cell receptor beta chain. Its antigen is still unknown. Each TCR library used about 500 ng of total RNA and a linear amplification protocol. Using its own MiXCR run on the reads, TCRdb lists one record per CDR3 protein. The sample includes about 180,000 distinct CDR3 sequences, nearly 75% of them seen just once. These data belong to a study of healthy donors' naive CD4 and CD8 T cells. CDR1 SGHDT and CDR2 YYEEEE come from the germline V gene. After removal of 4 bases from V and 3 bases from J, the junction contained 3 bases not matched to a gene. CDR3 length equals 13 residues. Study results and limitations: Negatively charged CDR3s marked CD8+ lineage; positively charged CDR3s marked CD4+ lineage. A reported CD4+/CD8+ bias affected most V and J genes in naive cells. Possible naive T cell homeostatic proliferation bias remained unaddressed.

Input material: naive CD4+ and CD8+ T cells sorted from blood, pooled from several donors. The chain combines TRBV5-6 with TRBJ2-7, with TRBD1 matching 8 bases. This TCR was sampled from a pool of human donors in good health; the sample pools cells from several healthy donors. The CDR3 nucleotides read TGTGCCAGCAGCGGACAGGGCCTCTACGAGCAGTACTTC. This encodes CASSGQGLYEQYF.